This T cell receptor beta chain stems from a study of blood T cell repertoires in COVID-19. Background on the study: The cDNA or gDNA used as material had been derived from T cells, B-cell-depleted T cells, or PBMCs.

Looked up from germline, CDR1 is MNHEY and CDR2 is SVGAGI. CDR3 length: 14 residues. With V trimmed by 11 bases and J by 7 bases, 15 bases remained unmatched. Original processing methods: How many nucleated cells were present was estimated from reference gene primer amplification. Sequenced by immunoSEQ multiplex PCR; TCRdb stores in-frame clones only, minus some. The V and J calls and the clone size are those of that table, but D and trimming were determined from the DNA. This table holds some 150,000 clones, over 65% found once. The rearrangement uses TRBV6-5 and TRBJ2-7; 9 positions agree with TRBD1. Sequencing was performed on peripheral blood. The source of this sequence is a man at least 80 years old with acute or convalescent COVID-19. The CDR3 DNA sequence: TGTGCCGCGGTACGTGACAGGGGGGTTATGGAGCAGTACTTC. Its protein product is CAAVRDRGVMEQYF.